This T cell receptor beta chain was found in a study of T cells in Graves' hyperthyroidism and ophthalmopathy (dated by TCRdb to about 2019). Looking at the study overall: Peripheral blood was collected at initial diagnosis, before any treatment. A discovery cohort of about 96 patients, fewer than 50 with Graves' ophthalmopathy and under 60 with stable Graves' hyperthyroidism, was used to find distinguishing TCR V-J signatures. An independent validation cohort of 18 to 20 hyperthyroidism patients and 17 patients who later progressed to ophthalmopathy tested prospective prediction of ophthalmopathy. For training and testing, the roughly 100 patients in the discovery cohort were randomly divided in a 7:3 ratio. The study also compared thyroid tissue and blood T-cell repertoires from 5 to 7 Graves' hyperthyroidism patients. After blood sampling, hyperthyroidism patients were treated with methimazole at a starting dose of 30 mg daily, and ophthalmopathy patients were treated with high-dose intravenous methylprednisolone. According to the paper, TCR Vbeta CDR3 sequencing was carried out on 120 to 150 peripheral blood samples, which came from some 41 ophthalmopathy, around 75 hyperthyroidism and roughly 17 progressor patients.

The sample holds many counts of this clonotype. This clone's antigen is unknown. No base quality information exists; no much larger clone differs at one position. The research as a whole found: A model built on a 13 V-J signature distinguished ophthalmopathy from stable hyperthyroidism, reaching roughly 88% sensitivity and around 81% specificity in cross-validation and 80%/75% in testing. Most expanded thyroid clonotypes (frequency above 0.001) were also detected in blood, suggesting blood repertoires may reflect thyroid immune responses. Sample size was not statistically predetermined, and investigators were not blinded to group allocation. In validation, progression to ophthalmopathy was predicted by the model with about 70% sensitivity and around 75% specificity, a median of approximately 6.5 months before onset.

Moderately to severely active disease, a Clinical Activity Score of at least 3, a NOSPECS grade of at least 4, and a duration under 3 months were present in ophthalmopathy patients. Any patient with an uncontrolled infection, another autoimmune disease, pregnancy or lactation was excluded. Diagnoses relied on clinical symptoms, serum thyroxine and TRAb, thyroid ultrasound and orbital computed tomography. Ficoll-Paque density gradient centrifugation was used to isolate PBMCs from approximately 11 ml of fresh peripheral blood. Total RNA was extracted using Trizol reagent, and RNA quality was assessed on an Agilent 2100 Bioanalyzer. From the cysteine up to the phenylalanine, the CDR3 has a length of 11 residues. Only CDR3 DNA is held: 33 bases, read in frame from base 1. Per the germline V gene, KGHSH is the CDR1 and LQKENI is the CDR2. The junction carries 12 bases between V and J, which are trimmed by 8 bases and 9 bases respectively.

TCR beta CDR3 regions were amplified from RNA transcripts. The TCR CDR3 was subjected to a first round of RT-PCR using the HTBI primer set and the Qiagen OneStep RT-PCR kit. Libraries were constructed in a second round of multiplex PCR, after which size selection and purification were carried out. The libraries were sequenced on an Illumina HiSeq2000 using paired-end 100 bp reads. The original methods were these. SOAPnuke was used to process the raw data, removing reads that contained adapters or uncalled bases, had a mean Phred below 15, or lacked an exact match to the constant primer or identifier. High-quality paired reads were merged with COPE v1.2.5, and unique nucleotide sequences were defined as clonotypes. Clonotypes were aligned to IMGT TRBV, TRBD and TRBJ reference segments using MiTCR v1.1. Only V-J combinations with frequency above 0.0001, covering 99.2% of repertoires, were analysed. A TCS score was defined as the ratio of F50 (clonal expansion) to E x V (chaos), with BLOSUM62-based TCRdist applied between CDR3 peptides within each V-J. Welch's t-statistics and random forest reduced approximately 520 V-J features to some 14, which were used in a naive Bayes classifier (R e1071). TCRdb itself trimmed the public reads at Q25 with fastp, ran MiXCR and retained productive beta chains. Under each unique CDR3 protein, matching rows form one entry showing the most common genes and DNA. It is TCRdb's table, rather than the study itself, that gives the V and J calls and clone size. The sample includes about 400,000 distinct CDR3 sequences, with over 12% observed a single time. The top ten constitute under 30% of the sample.

The sequenced sample consisted of blood. The chain is encoded by TRBV18 joined to TRBJ2-3, with the D call perhaps TRBD1 or TRBD2, as 5 bases match in each case. This TCR was recovered from a middle-aged man with Graves' ophthalmopathy. The sequenced DNA is TGTGCCAGCAGCCCCGGGGACACGCAGTATTTT. It specifies CASSPGDTQYF.